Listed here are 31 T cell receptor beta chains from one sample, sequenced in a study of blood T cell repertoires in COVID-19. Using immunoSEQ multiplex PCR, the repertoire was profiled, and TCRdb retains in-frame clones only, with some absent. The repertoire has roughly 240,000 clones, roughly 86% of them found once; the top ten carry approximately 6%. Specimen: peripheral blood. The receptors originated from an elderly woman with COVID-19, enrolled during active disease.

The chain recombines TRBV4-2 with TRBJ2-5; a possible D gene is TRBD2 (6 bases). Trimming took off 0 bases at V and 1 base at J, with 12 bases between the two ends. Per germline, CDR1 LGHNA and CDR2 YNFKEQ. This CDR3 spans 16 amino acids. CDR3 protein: CASSQERGAIQETQYF. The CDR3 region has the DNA TGTGCCAGCAGCCAAGAGCGCGGGGCAATCCAAGAGACCCAGTACTTC.

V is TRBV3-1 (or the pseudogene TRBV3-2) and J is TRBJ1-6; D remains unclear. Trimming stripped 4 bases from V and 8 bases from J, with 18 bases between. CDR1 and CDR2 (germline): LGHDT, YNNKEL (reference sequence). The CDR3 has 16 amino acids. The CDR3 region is CASSPRMTNRDSPLHF. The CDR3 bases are TGTGCCAGCAGCCCCCGGATGACAAACAGAGATTCACCCCTCCACTTT.

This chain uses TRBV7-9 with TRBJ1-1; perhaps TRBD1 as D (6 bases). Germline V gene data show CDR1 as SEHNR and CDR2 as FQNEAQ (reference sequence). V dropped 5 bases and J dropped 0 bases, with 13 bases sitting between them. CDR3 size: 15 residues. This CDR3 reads CASSVHRVMNTEAFF. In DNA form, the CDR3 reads TGTGCCAGCAGCGTACACAGGGTAATGAACACTGAAGCTTTCTTT.

The CDR3 coding sequence is TGTGCCAGTAGTGACCCTGGGCCGCTCTACACCTTC. This codes for CASSDPGPLYTF. The chain couples TRBV19 to TRBJ1-2; D gene ambiguous. CDR3 length equals 12 residues. Trimming removed 5 bases from V and 10 bases from J, with 14 bases in between. Germline V lookup: CDR1 LNHDA, CDR2 SQIVND (reference sequence).

The DNA for the CDR3 is TGTGCCAGCAGCGCGGGACTTGGGGGACAGCCCCAGCATTTT. Amino acid sequence: CASSAGLGGQPQHF. The V gene is TRBV9, the J gene TRBJ1-5; D perhaps matches TRBD1 (5 bases). The CDR3 totals 14 residues. The V gene's germline CDR1 is SGDLS and CDR2 YYNGEE. Trimming shortened V by 3 bases and J by 7 bases, and 14 bases separated the two germline ends.

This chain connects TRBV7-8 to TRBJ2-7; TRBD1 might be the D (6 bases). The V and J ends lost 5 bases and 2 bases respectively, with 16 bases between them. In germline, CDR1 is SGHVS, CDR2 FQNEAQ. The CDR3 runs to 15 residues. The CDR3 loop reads CASSPRGTPTYEQYF. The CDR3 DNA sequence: TGTGCCAGCAGCCCAAGAGGGACACCGACCTACGAGCAGTACTTC.

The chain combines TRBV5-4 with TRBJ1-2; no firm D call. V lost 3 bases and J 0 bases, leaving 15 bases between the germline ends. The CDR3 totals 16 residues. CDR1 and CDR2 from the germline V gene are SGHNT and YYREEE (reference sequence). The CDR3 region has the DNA TGTGCCAGCAGCTCTAGGAGGGCTGTAGCTAACTATGGCTACACCTTC. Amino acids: CASSSRRAVANYGYTF.

The CDR3 spells CASSTGQGERGAFF. CDR3 DNA: TGTGCCAGCAGCACCGGACAGGGAGAGAGGGGGGCTTTCTTT. The chain couples TRBV7-8 to TRBJ1-1, with 8 bases that match TRBD1. V was pared by 5 bases and J by 11 bases, with 13 bases of the junction left unmatched. In germline, CDR1 is SGHVS, CDR2 FQNEAQ. This CDR3 is built from 14 residues. The entire variable domain, with the rest obtained from reference TRBV7-8 and TRBJ1-1, is as follows: GAGVSQSPRYKVAKRGQDVALRCDPISGHVSLFWYQQALGQGPEFLTYFQNEAQLDKSGLPSDRFFAERPEGSVSTLKIQRTQQEDSAVYLCASSTGQGERGAFFGQGTRLTVV.

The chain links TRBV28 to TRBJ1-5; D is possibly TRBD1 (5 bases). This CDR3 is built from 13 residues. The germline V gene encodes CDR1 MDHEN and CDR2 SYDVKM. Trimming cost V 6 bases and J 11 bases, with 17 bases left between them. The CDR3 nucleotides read TGTGCCAGCAGCCTTCAGGGTCGAGAGGCCCAGCATTTT. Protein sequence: CASSLQGREAQHF.

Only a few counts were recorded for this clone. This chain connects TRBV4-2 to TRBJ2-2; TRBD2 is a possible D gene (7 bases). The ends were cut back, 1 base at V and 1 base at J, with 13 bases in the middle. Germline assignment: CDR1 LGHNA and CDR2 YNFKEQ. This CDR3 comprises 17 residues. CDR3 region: CASSQGRGQMNTGELFF. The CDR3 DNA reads TGTGCCAGCAGCCAAGGGCGGGGGCAGATGAACACCGGGGAGCTGTTTTTT.

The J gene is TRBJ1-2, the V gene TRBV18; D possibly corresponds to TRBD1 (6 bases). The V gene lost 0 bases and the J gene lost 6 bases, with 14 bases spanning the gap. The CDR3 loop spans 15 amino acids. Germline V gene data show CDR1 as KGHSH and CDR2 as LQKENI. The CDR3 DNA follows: TGTGCCAGCTCACCACCGCACCTGGCAGGGGATGGCTACACCTTC. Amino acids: CASSPPHLAGDGYTF.

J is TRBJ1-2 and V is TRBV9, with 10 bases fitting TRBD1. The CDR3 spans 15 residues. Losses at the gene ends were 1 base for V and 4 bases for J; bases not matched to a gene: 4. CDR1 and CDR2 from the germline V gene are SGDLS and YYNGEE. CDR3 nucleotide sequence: TGTGCCAGCAGCGTACTTCGGACAGGGGGCTATGGCTACACCTTC. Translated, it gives CASSVLRTGGYGYTF. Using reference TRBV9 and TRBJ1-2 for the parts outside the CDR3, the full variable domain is DSGVTQTPKHLITATGQRVTLRCSPRSGDLSVYWYQQSLDQGLQFLIQYYNGEERAKGNILERFSAQQFPDLHSELNLSSLELGDSALYFCASSVLRTGGYGYTFGSGTRLTVV.

CDR3 amino acids: CSASSQKFSYEQYV. DNA of the CDR3: TGCAGTGCTAGTTCCCAGAAATTCTCCTACGAGCAGTACGTC. The chain carries TRBV20-1 and TRBJ2-7; D is undetermined. Trimming left V 3 bases short and J 0 bases short, with 12 bases between. From germline, CDR1 is DFQATT and CDR2 SNEGSKA (reference sequence). CDR3 length: 14 residues.

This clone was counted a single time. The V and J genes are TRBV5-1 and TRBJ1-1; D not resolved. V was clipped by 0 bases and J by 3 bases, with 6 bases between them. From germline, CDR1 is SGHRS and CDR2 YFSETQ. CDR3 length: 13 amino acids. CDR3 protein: CASSLGYYTEAFF. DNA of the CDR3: TGCGCCAGCAGCTTGGGATACTACACTGAAGCTTTCTTT.

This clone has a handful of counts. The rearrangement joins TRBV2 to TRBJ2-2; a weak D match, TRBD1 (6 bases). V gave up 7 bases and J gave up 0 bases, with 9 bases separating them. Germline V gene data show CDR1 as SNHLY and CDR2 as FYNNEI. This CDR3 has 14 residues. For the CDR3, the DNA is TGTGCCAGCACCACAGGGTCGAACACCGGGGAGCTGTTTTTT. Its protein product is CASTTGSNTGELFF.

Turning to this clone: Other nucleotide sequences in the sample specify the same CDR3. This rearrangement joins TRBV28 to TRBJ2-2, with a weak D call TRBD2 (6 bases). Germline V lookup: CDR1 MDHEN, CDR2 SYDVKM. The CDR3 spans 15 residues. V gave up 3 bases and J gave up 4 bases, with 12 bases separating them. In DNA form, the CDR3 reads TGTGCCAGCAGTTTGGAGGGGAGAGGCACCGGGGAGCTGTTTTTT. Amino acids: CASSLEGRGTGELFF.

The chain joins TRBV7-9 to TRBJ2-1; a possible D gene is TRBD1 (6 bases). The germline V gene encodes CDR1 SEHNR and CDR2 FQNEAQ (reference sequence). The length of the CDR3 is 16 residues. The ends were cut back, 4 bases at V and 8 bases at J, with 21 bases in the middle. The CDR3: CASSSRGKEYSDEQFF. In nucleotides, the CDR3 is TGTGCCAGCAGCTCCAGGGGTAAAGAGTATAGCGATGAGCAGTTCTTC. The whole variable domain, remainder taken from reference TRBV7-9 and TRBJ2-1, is DTGVSQNPRHKITKRGQNVTFRCDPISEHNRLYWYRQTLGQGPEFLTYFQNEAQLEKSRLLSDRFSAERPKGSFSTLEIQRTEQGDSAMYLCASSSRGKEYSDEQFFGPGTRLTVL.

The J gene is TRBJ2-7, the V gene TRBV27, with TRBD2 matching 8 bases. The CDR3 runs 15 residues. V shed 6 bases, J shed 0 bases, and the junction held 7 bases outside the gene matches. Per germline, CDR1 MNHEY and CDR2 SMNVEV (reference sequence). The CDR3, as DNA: TGTGCCAGCAGCCTTGGCGGGGGGCTCTCCTACGAGCAGTACTTC. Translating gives CASSLGGGLSYEQYF.

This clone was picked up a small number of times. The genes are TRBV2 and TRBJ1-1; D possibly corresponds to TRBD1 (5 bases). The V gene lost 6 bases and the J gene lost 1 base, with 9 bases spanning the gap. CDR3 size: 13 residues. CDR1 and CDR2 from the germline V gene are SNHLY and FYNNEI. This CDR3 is CASRGLGNTEAFF. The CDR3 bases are TGTGCCAGCAGGGGACTTGGGAACACTGAAGCTTTCTTT.

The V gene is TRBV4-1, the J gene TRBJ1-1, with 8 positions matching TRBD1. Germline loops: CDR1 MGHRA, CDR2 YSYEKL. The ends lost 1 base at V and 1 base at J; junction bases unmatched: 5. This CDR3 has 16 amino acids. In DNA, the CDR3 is TGCGCCAGCAGCCAAGTGGCAGGGGGCCCGAACACTGAAGCTTTCTTT. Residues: CASSQVAGGPNTEAFF.

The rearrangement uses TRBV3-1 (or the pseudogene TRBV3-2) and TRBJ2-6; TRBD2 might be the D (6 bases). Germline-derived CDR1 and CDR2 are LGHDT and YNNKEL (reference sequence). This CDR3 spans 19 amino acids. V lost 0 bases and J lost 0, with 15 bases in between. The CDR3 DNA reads TGTGCCAGCAGCCAAGATCTGGGCGGGGTAAGCTCTGGGGCCAACGTCCTGACTTTC. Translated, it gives CASSQDLGGVSSGANVLTF.

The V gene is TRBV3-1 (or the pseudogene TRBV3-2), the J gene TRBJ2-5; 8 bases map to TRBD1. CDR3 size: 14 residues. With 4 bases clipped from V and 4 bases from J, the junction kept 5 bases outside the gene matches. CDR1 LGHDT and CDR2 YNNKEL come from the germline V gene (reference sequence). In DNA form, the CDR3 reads TGTGCCAGCAGCCCCGGACAGGGACGAGAGACCCAGTACTTC. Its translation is CASSPGQGRETQYF.

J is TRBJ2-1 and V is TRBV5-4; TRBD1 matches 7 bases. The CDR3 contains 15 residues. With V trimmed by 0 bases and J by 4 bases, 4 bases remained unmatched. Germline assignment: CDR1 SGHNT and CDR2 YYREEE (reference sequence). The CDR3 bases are TGTGCCAGCAGCTTGGGGACAGGTACATACAATGAGCAGTTCTTC. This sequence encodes CASSLGTGTYNEQFF.

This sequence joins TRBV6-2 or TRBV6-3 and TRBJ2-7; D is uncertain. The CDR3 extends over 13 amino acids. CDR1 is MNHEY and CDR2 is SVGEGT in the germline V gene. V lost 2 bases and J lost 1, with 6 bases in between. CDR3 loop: CASSYQVSYEQYV. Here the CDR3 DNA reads TGTGCCAGCAGTTACCAGGTGTCCTACGAGCAGTACGTC.

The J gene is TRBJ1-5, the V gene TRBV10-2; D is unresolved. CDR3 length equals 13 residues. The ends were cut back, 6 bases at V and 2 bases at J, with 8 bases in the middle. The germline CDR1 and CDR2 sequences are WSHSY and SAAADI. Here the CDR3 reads CASRSEGNQPQHF. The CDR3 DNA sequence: TGCGCCAGCAGGAGTGAGGGCAATCAGCCCCAGCATTTT.

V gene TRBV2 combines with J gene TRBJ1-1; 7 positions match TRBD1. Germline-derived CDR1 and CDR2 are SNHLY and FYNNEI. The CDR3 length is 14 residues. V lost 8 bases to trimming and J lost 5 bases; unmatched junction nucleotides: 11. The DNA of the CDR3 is TGTGCCAGCCTACAGGGGAAAGTGCGTACTGAAGCTTTCTTT. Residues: CASLQGKVRTEAFF.

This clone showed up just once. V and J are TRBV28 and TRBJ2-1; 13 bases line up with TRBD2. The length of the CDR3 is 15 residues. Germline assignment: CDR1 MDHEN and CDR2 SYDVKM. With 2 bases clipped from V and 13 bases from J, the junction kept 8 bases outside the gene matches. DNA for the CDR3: TGTGCCAGCAGTTTAGTGGTTACTAGCGGGGGGGCTCAGTTCTTC. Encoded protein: CASSLVVTSGGAQFF.

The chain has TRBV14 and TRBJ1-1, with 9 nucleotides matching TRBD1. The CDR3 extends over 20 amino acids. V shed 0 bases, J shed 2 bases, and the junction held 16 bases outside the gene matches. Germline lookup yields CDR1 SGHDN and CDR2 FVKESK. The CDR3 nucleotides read TGTGCCAGCAGCCAAGAGCCCGGGACAGGGACTTGGTGGGGCAACACTGAAGCTTTCTTT. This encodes CASSQEPGTGTWWGNTEAFF.

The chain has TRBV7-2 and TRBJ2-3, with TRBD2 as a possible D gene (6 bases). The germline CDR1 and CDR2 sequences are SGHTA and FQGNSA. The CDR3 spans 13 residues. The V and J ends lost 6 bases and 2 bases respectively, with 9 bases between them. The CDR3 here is CASRRGPTDTQYF. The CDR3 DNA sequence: TGTGCCAGCAGGCGGGGACCCACAGATACGCAGTATTTT.

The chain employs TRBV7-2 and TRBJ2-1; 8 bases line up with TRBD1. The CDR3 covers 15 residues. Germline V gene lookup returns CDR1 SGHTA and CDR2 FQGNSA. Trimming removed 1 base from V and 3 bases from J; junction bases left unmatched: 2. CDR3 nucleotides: TGTGCCAGCAGCTTAGGGACAGGGAGCTACAATGAGCAGTTCTTC. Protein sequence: CASSLGTGSYNEQFF.

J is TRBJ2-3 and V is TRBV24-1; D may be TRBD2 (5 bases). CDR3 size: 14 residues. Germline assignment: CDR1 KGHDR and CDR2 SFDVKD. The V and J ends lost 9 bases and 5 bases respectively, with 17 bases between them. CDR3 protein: CATSNSGVRDTQYF. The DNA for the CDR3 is TGTGCCACCTCAAACTCCGGGGTGCGAGATACGCAGTATTTT.